In its sample, the clone carrying this T cell receptor (beta chain) was seen a few times. The CDR3 length is 16 residues. Germline CDR1 and CDR2: SGDLS and YYNGEE. V was pared by 4 bases and J by 4 bases, with 10 bases of the junction left unmatched. The data stem from a study of human T cells and chemical hapten exposure. TCRdb passed the RACE reads through MiXCR, listing each CDR3 protein once. This sample has about 340,000 distinct CDR3 sequences; around 6.9% occur once, and the top ten carry 8.4%. Indicated time point: patch test 1, 2 weeks after DPC sensitization. Specified treatment: therapeutic diphenylcyclopropenone sensitization with weekly scalp DPC.

The V call is TRBV9, the J call TRBJ1-4; 7 nucleotides match TRBD1. This receptor was taken from a woman under 30 with alopecia areata. Some clones in this sample may be carry-over from other donors' samples. The sequences come from whole blood, collected in connection with sensitization to the hapten diphenylcyclopropenone (DPC). Here the CDR3 reads CASSTAPGTVNEKLFF. The CDR3 region has the DNA TGTGCCAGCAGCACTGCCCCCGGGACAGTTAATGAAAAACTGTTTTTT.